This is a list of T cell receptor beta chains from one sample in a study of blood T cell repertoires in COVID-19. Data came from immunoSEQ multiplex PCR; TCRdb stores just in-frame clones and leaves some out. Among 95,000 to 120,000 clones listed, 65% to 85% were seen once. The sequencing sample was made of peripheral blood. These receptor sequences come from a man aged 50-59 years with acute or convalescent COVID-19. Each CDR3 is given with its conserved first and last residue. Each record gives: V gene, J gene, CDR3 protein.

v_gene: TRBV9
j_gene: TRBJ2-2
CDR3aa: CASSAVTGELFF

v_gene: TRBV28
j_gene: TRBJ1-6
CDR3aa: CASSLNTGWDSPLHF

v_gene: TRBV12-5
j_gene: TRBJ2-3
CDR3aa: CASGLVYGGTDTQYF

v_gene: TRBV6-5
j_gene: TRBJ1-1
CDR3aa: CASSYLQGPAFF

v_gene: TRBV5-1
j_gene: TRBJ2-3
CDR3aa: CASSSTGVLTDTQYF

v_gene: TRBV7-2
j_gene: TRBJ1-5
CDR3aa: CASSLASDQPQHF

v_gene: TRBV29-1
j_gene: TRBJ1-5
CDR3aa: CSVLTGDINQPQHF

v_gene: TRBV4-1
j_gene: TRBJ1-6
CDR3aa: CASSQLDRTYNSPLHF

v_gene: TRBV24-1
j_gene: TRBJ1-1
CDR3aa: CATSESTGGNTEAFF

v_gene: TRBV2
j_gene: TRBJ1-5
CDR3aa: CASSEDNYSNQPQHF

v_gene: TRBV5-6
j_gene: TRBJ1-2
CDR3aa: CASSLYFVAGGAVGYTF

v_gene: TRBV2
j_gene: TRBJ1-4
CDR3aa: CASSAILLTGAGSEKLFF

v_gene: TRBV12-3/TRBV12-4
j_gene: TRBJ1-6
CDR3aa: CASSPGGDSPLHF

v_gene: TRBV9
j_gene: TRBJ1-4
CDR3aa: CASSLGSGTNEKLFF

v_gene: TRBV5-4
j_gene: TRBJ1-2
CDR3aa: CASSLVTTTLGVGYTF

v_gene: TRBV2
j_gene: TRBJ1-2
CDR3aa: CASSDGGRTTNYGYTF

v_gene: TRBV5-1
j_gene: TRBJ2-1
CDR3aa: CASGPIRSGGLDEQFF

v_gene: TRBV12-3/TRBV12-4
j_gene: TRBJ2-2
CDR3aa: CASSSDIGGELFF

v_gene: TRBV2
j_gene: TRBJ2-1
CDR3aa: CASIDTGMDNEQFF

v_gene: TRBV9
j_gene: TRBJ1-2
CDR3aa: CASSGTGSHYGYTF

v_gene: TRBV5-6
j_gene: TRBJ2-7
CDR3aa: CASRPQGSYEQYF

v_gene: TRBV7-8
j_gene: TRBJ1-2
CDR3aa: CASSPDRGGYTF

v_gene: TRBV12-5
j_gene: TRBJ1-1
CDR3aa: CASGSLLQQATMNTEAFF

v_gene: TRBV19
j_gene: TRBJ1-5
CDR3aa: CASRSGNQPQHF

v_gene: TRBV28
j_gene: TRBJ2-3
CDR3aa: CASSLLGSTDTDTQYF

v_gene: TRBV9
j_gene: TRBJ2-7
CDR3aa: CASSVGASGISYEQYF

v_gene: TRBV6-5
j_gene: TRBJ2-5
CDR3aa: CASRPRQGARETQYF

v_gene: TRBV27
j_gene: TRBJ2-2
CDR3aa: CASTPGGGATWAGRTGELFF

v_gene: TRBV5-1
j_gene: TRBJ2-6
CDR3aa: CASSLTSTGRGANVLTF

v_gene: TRBV24-1
j_gene: TRBJ2-1
CDR3aa: CATSRDTNNEQFF

v_gene: TRBV27
j_gene: TRBJ1-4
CDR3aa: CASSFRGKSTNEKLFF

v_gene: TRBV7-9
j_gene: TRBJ1-1
CDR3aa: CASSQRGNTEAFF

v_gene: TRBV29-1
j_gene: TRBJ1-1
CDR3aa: CSAPGQGNTEAFF

v_gene: TRBV28
j_gene: TRBJ1-6
CDR3aa: CASMIGDSSPLHF

v_gene: TRBV6-6
j_gene: TRBJ2-1
CDR3aa: CASSADRNGQFF

v_gene: TRBV5-6
j_gene: TRBJ2-2
CDR3aa: CASSALAAGELFF

v_gene: TRBV19
j_gene: TRBJ2-7
CDR3aa: CASSPTGPIYEQYF

v_gene: TRBV28
j_gene: TRBJ1-2
CDR3aa: CASIFSGGSKGYTF

v_gene: TRBV24-1
j_gene: TRBJ1-2
CDR3aa: CATSVTANYGYTF

v_gene: TRBV5-8
j_gene: TRBJ1-1
CDR3aa: CASIPSYNIWNTEAFF

v_gene: TRBV29-1
j_gene: TRBJ1-2
CDR3aa: CSVGQGTNYGYTF

v_gene: TRBV2
j_gene: TRBJ1-1
CDR3aa: CASSEEWRTEAFF

v_gene: TRBV7-9
j_gene: TRBJ2-1
CDR3aa: CASSPLPLSSYNEQFF

v_gene: TRBV7-3
j_gene: TRBJ2-2
CDR3aa: CASSLRYTGELFF

v_gene: TRBV5-4
j_gene: TRBJ1-2
CDR3aa: CASSWGGEAYGYTF